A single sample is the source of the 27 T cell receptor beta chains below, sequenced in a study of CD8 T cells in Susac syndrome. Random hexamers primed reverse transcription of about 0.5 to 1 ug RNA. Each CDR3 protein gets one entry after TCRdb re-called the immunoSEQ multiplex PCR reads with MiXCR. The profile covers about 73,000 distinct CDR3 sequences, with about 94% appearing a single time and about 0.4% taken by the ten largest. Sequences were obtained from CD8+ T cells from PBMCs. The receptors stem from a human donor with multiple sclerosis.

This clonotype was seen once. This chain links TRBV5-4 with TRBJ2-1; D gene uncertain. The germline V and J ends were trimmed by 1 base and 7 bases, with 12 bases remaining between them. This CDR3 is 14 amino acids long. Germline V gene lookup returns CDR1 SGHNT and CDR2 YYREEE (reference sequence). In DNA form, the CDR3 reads TGTGCCAGCAGCTTGAGAGGATTTAGGAATGAGCAGTTCTTC. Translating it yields CASSLRGFRNEQFF.

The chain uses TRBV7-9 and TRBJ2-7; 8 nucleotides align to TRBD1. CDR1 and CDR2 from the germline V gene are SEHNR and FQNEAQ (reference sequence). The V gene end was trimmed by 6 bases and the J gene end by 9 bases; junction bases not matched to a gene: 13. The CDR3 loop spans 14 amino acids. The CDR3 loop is CASRAGTGPLRQYF. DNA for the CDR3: TGTGCCAGCAGGGCCGGGACAGGACCTCTGCGGCAGTACTTC.

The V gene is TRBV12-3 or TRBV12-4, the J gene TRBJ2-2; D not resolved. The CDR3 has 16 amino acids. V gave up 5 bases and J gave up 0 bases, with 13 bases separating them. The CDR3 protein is CASSVTVIANTGELFF. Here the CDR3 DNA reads TGTGCCAGCAGTGTTACAGTAATCGCGAACACCGGGGAGCTGTTTTTT.

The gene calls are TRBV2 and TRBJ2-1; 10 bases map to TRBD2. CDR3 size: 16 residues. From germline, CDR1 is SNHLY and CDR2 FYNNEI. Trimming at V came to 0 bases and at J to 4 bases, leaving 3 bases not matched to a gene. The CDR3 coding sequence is TGTGCCAGCAGTGAAGCGGGAGCGGGGGGGTACAATGAGCAGTTCTTC. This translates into CASSEAGAGGYNEQFF.

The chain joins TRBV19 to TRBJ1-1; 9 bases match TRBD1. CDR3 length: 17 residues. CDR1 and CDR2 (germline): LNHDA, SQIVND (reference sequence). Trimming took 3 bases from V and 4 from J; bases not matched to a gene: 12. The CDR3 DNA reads TGTGCCAGTAGTATCCACCCGGGACAGGGAACGACCACTGAAGCTTTCTTT. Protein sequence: CASSIHPGQGTTTEAFF.

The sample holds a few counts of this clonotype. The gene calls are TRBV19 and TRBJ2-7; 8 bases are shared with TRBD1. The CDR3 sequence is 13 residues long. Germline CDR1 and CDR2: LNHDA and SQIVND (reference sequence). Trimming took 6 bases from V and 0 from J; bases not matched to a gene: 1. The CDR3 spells CASSGQGSYEQYF. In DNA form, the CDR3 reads TGTGCCAGTAGCGGACAGGGCTCCTACGAGCAGTACTTC.

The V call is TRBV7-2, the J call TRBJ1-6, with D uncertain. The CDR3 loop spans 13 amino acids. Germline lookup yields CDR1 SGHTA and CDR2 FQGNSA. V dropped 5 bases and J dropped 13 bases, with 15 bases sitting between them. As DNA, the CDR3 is TGTGCCAGCAGCACCCGGACGGCCCTTCCCCTCCACTTT. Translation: CASSTRTALPLHF.

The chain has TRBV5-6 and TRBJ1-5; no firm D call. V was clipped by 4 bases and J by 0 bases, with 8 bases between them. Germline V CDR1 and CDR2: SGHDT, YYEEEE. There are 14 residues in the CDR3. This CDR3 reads CASSLVGSNQPQHF. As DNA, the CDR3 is TGTGCCAGCAGCCTTGTCGGTAGCAATCAGCCCCAGCATTTT. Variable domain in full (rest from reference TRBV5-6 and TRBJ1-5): DAGVTQSPTHLIKTRGQQVTLRCSPKSGHDTVSWYQQALGQGPQFIFQYYEEEERQRGNFPDRFSGHQFPNYSSELNVNALLLGDSALYLCASSLVGSNQPQHFGDGTRLSIL.

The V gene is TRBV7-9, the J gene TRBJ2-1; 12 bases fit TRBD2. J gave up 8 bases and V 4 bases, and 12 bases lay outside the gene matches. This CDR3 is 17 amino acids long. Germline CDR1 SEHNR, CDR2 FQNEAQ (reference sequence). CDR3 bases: TGTGCCAGCAGCTACGGACTAGCGGGACTTTCTGCTGATGAGCAGTTCTTC. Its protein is CASSYGLAGLSADEQFF. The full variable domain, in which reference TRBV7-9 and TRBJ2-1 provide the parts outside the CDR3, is DTGVSQNPRHKITKRGQNVTFRCDPISEHNRLYWYRQTLGQGPEFLTYFQNEAQLEKSRLLSDRFSAERPKGSFSTLEIQRTEQGDSAMYLCASSYGLAGLSADEQFFGPGTRLTVL.

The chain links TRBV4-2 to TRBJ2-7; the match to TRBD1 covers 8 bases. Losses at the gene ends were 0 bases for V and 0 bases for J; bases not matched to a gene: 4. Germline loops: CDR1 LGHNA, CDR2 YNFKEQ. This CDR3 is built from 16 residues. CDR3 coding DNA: TGTGCCAGCAGCCAAGACCCGGGACAGGACTCCTACGAGCAGTACTTC. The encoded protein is CASSQDPGQDSYEQYF.

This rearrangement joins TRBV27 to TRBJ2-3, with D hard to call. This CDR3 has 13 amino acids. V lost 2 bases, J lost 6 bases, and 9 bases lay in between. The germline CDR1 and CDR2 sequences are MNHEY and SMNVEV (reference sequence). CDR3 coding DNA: TGTGCCAGCAGTTTAGGCTCCTTGGATACGCAGTATTTT. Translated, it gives CASSLGSLDTQYF.

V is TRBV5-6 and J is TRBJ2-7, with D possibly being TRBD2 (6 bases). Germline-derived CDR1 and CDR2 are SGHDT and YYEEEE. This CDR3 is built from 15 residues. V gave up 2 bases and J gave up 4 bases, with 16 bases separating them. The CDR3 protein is CASSLGPAGIYEQYF. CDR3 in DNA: TGTGCCAGCAGCTTAGGACCGGCGGGGATATACGAGCAGTACTTC.

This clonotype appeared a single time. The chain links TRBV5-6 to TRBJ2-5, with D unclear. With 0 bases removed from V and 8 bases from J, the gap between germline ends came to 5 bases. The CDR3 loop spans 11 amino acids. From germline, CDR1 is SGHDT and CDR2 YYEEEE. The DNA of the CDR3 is TGTGCCAGCAGCTTGGGGCTTACCCAGTACTTC. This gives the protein CASSLGLTQYF.

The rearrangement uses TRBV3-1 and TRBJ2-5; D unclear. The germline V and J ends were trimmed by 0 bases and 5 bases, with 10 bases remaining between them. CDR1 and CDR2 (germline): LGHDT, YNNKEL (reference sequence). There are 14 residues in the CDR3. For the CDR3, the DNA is TGTGCCAGCAGCCAAGAATTTTTGGTGGAGACCCAGTACTTC. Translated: CASSQEFLVETQYF.

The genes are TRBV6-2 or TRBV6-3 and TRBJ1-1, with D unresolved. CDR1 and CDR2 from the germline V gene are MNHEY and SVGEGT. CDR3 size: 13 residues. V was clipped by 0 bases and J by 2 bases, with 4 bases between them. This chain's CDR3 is CASSYSANTEAFF. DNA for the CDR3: TGTGCCAGCAGTTACTCAGCTAACACTGAAGCTTTCTTT.

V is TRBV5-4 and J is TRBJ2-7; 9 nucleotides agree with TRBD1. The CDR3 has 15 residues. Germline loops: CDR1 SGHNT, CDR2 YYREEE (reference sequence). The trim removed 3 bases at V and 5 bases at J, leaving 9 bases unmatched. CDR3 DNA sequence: TGTGCCAGCAGCTGGGATCGGGACAGGGCAAACGAGCAGTACTTC. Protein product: CASSWDRDRANEQYF.

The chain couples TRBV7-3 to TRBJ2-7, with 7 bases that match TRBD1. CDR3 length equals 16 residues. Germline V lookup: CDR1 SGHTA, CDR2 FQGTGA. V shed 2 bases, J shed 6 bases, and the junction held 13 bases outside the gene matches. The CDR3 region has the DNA TGTGCCAGCAGCTTATACAACAGGGGAATGAGCTCCGAGCAGTACTTC. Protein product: CASSLYNRGMSSEQYF. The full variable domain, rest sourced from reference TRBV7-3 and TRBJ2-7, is GAGVSQTPSNKVTEKGKYVELRCDPISGHTALYWYRQSLGQGPEFLIYFQGTGAADDSGLPNDRFFAVRPEGSVSTLKIQRTERGDSAVYLCASSLYNRGMSSEQYFGPGTRLTVT.

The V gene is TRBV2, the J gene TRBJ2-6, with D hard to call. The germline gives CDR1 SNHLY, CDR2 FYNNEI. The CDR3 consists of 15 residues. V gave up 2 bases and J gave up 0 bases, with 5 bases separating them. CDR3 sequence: CASSEIGSGANVLTF. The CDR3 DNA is TGTGCCAGCAGTGAAATAGGCTCTGGGGCCAACGTCCTGACTTTC.

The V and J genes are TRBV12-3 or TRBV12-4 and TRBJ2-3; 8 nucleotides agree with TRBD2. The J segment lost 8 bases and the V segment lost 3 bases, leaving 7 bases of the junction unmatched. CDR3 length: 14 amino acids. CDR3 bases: TGTGCCAGCAGTTTCGGCGGGGGGACCGCTACGCAGTATTTT. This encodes CASSFGGGTATQYF.

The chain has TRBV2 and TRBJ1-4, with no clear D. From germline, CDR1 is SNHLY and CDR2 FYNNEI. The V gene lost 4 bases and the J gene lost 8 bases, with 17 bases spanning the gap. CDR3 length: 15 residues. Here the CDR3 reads CASSVARPYGEKLFF. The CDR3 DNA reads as TGTGCCAGCAGTGTTGCGAGGCCCTATGGGGAAAAACTGTTTTTT.

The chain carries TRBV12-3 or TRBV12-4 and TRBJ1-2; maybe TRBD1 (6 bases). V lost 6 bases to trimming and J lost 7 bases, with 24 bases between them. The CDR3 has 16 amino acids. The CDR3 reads CASRNTDGGGKGGYTF. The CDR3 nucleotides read TGTGCCAGCAGGAACACTGACGGAGGGGGTAAAGGTGGCTACACCTTC.

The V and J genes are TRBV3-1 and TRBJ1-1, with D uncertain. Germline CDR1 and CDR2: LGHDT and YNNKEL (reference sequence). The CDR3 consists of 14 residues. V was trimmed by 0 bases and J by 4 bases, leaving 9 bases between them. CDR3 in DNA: TGTGCCAGCAGCCAAGAGATCAGATCCACTGAAGCTTTCTTT. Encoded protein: CASSQEIRSTEAFF. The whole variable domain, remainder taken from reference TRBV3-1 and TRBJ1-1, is DTAVSQTPKYLVTQMGNDKSIKCEQNLGHDTMYWYKQDSKKFLKIMFSYNNKELIINETVPNRFSPKSPDKAHLNLHINSLELGDSAVYFCASSQEIRSTEAFFGQGTRLTVV.

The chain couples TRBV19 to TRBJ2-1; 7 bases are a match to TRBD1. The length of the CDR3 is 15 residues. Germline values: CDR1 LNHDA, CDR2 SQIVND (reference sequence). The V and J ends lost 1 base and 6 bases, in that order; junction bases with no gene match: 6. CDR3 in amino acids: CASSIGGGGSNEQFF. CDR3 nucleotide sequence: TGTGCCAGTAGTATAGGAGGGGGCGGGTCCAATGAGCAGTTCTTC.

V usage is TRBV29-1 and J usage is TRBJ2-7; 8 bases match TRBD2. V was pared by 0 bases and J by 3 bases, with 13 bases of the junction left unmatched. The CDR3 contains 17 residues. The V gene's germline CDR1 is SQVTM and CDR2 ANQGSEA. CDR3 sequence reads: CSVEEGERESWHYEQYF. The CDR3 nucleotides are TGCAGCGTTGAAGAAGGAGAGCGGGAGTCCTGGCACTACGAGCAGTACTTC.

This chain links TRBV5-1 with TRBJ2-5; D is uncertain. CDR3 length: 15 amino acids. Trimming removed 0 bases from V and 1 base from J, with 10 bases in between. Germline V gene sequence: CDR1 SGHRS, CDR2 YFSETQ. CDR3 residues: CASSLAGVIQETQYF. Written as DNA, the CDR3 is TGCGCCAGCAGCTTGGCTGGGGTTATCCAAGAGACCCAGTACTTC.

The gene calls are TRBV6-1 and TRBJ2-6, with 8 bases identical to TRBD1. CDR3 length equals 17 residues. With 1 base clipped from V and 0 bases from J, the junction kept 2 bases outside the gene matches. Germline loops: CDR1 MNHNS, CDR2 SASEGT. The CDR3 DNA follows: TGTGCCAGCAGTGAAGTGGGGACAGGCTCTGGGGCCAACGTCCTGACTTTC. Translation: CASSEVGTGSGANVLTF.

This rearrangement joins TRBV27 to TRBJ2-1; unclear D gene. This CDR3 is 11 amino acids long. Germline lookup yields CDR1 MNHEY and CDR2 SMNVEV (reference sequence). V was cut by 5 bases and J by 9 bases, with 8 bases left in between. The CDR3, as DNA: TGTGCCAGCAGTGTATTTGGTGAGCAGTTCTTC. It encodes CASSVFGEQFF.